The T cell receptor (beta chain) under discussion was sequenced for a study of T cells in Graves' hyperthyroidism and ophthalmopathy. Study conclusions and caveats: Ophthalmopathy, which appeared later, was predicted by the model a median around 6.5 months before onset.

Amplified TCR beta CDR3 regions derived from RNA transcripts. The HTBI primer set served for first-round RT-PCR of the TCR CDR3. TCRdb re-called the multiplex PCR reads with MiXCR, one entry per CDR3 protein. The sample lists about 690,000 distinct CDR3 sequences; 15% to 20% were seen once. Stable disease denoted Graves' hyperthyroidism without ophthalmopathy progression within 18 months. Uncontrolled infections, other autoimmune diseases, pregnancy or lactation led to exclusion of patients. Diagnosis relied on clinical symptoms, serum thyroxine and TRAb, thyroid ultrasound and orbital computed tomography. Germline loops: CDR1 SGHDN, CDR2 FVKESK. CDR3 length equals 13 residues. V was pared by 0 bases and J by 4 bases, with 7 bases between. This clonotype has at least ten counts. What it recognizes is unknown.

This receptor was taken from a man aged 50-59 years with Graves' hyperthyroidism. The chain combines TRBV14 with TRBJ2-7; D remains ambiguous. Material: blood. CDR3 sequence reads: CASSQDLDYEQYF. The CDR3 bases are TGTGCCAGCAGCCAAGATTTGGATTACGAGCAGTACTTC.